The entry that follows covers one T cell receptor beta chain sequence. Its antigen is not identified. The data derive from a study of T cell repertoires in aging, cancer and after chemotherapy. Study summary: Donor ages fell into six groups from 30 or younger up to 70 or older.

The template was genomic DNA from peripheral blood, not RNA. A mixed TRB-A/B primer pool amplified rearranged TRB by multiplex touch-down PCR. TCRdb re-called the multiplex PCR reads through MiXCR, storing one row per CDR3 protein. In the table there are some 1,200 distinct CDR3 sequences, roughly a quarter of which are singletons. Study-level points and caveats: Across the chemotherapy interval, each cancer cohort showed higher median generation probability, suggesting thymic rebound. The repertoire data cannot show anything about immunological memory following chemotherapy.

This clonotype originated in a human donor with a solid tumor. The material sequenced was blood.

CDR3 sequence: CAWKPGQGASNEKLFF. The DNA of the CDR3 is TGTGCCTGGAAGCCGGGACAGGGGGCATCTAATGAAAAACTGTTTTTT. The rearrangement joins TRBV30 to TRBJ1-4; 12 bases are a match to TRBD1. Per the germline V gene, CDR1 is GTSNPN and CDR2 is SVGIG (reference sequence). J was trimmed by 3 bases and V by 4 bases; bases with no gene match: 6. The CDR3 loop spans 16 amino acids. The full variable domain, with the rest looked up from reference TRBV30 and TRBJ1-4, is SQTIHQWPATLVQPVGSPLSLECTVEGTSNPNLYWYRQAAGRGLQLLFYSVGIGQISSEVPQNLSASRPQDRQFILSSKKLLLSDSGFYLCAWKPGQGASNEKLFFGSGTQLSVL.